Presented here are 23 T cell receptor beta chains from one specimen sequenced in a study of T cells after somatic rescue of genetic block. Libraries were prepared by immunoSEQ multiplex PCR; TCRdb keeps only in-frame clonotypes and omits some of them. The data contain 110,000 or so clones, 80% to 95% of them seen just once; the ten biggest clones take up about 1.5%. Sequences were obtained from peripheral blood mononuclear cells (PBMCs). The source of these receptors is a woman aged 18-29 years.

The chain couples TRBV11-3 to TRBJ2-1; D ambiguous. V lost 2 bases and J 10 bases, leaving 9 bases between the germline ends. The CDR3 is 12 amino acids. Germline V lookup: CDR1 SGHNT, CDR2 YENEEA. The CDR3 bases are TGTGCCAGCAGCTTAAATCCGCTAGAGCAGTTCTTC. Translating it yields CASSLNPLEQFF.

CDR3: CAISVEGPYEQYF. CDR3 sequence (DNA): TGTGCCATCAGTGTAGAAGGGCCCTACGAGCAGTACTTC. The rearrangement uses TRBV10-3 and TRBJ2-7; no reliable D call. CDR1 and CDR2 from the germline V gene are ENHRY and SYGVKD. With 4 bases removed from V and 2 bases from J, the gap between germline ends came to 9 bases. The CDR3 is made up of 13 amino acids.

The V gene is TRBV18, the J gene TRBJ2-3, with 7 bases fitting TRBD2. V shed 0 bases and J 4 bases; nucleotides not matched to a gene: 4. In germline, CDR1 is KGHSH, CDR2 LQKENI. The CDR3 runs to 15 residues. The DNA for the CDR3 is TGTGCCAGCTCACCACCGCGGGGGACTCCAGATACGCAGTATTTT. Amino acid sequence: CASSPPRGTPDTQYF.

The chain uses TRBV19 and TRBJ2-1, with 10 bases that match TRBD1. V gave up 9 bases and J gave up 7 bases; unmatched junction bases: 12. The CDR3 length is 15 residues. Germline V gene data show CDR1 as LNHDA and CDR2 as SQIVND (reference sequence). The CDR3 bases are TGTGCCAGCCGACCAGCGGACAGGGGGAAAAATGAGCAGTTCTTC. Its translation is CASRPADRGKNEQFF.

The chain is built from TRBV19 and TRBJ1-6; D perhaps matches TRBD1 (5 bases). Germline V lookup: CDR1 LNHDA, CDR2 SQIVND (reference sequence). V was pared by 6 bases and J by 6 bases, with 15 bases between. There are 15 residues in the CDR3. The CDR3 protein is CASSRAGTTNSPLHF. The CDR3 nucleotides read TGTGCCAGTAGCCGCGCCGGGACGACTAATTCACCCCTCCACTTT.

The J gene is TRBJ2-3, the V gene TRBV28; 9 nucleotides align to TRBD2. With 6 bases clipped from V and 1 base from J, the junction kept 5 bases outside the gene matches. The length of the CDR3 is 15 residues. The germline V gene encodes CDR1 MDHEN and CDR2 SYDVKM. CDR3 coding DNA: TGTGCCAGCAGGATTAGCGGGGGCCGCACAGATACGCAGTATTTT. Its protein is CASRISGGRTDTQYF.

The chain joins TRBV5-4 to TRBJ2-7, with TRBD1 matching over 8 bases. Per germline, CDR1 SGHNT and CDR2 YYREEE (reference sequence). V shed 1 base and J 2 bases; nucleotides not matched to a gene: 2. The CDR3 covers 14 residues. This CDR3 is CASSLTGGAYEQYF. CDR3 sequence (DNA): TGTGCCAGCAGCTTGACAGGGGGAGCCTACGAGCAGTACTTC.

The chain recombines TRBV2 with TRBJ1-4, with 10 bases lining up with TRBD1. The CDR3 has 14 amino acids. Per the germline V gene, CDR1 is SNHLY and CDR2 is FYNNEI. Losses at the gene ends were 3 bases for V and 5 bases for J; bases not matched to a gene: 0. CDR3 protein: CASSEDRGNEKLFF. DNA of the CDR3: TGTGCCAGCAGTGAGGACAGGGGGAATGAAAAACTGTTTTTT.

The chain is built from TRBV4-2 and TRBJ2-5; TRBD2 matches 15 bases. With 0 bases clipped from V and 2 bases from J, the junction kept 7 bases outside the gene matches. The CDR3 length is 19 residues. Germline V gene data show CDR1 as LGHNA and CDR2 as YNFKEQ. CDR3 region: CASSQERGTSGGSQETQYF. CDR3 DNA: TGTGCCAGCAGCCAAGAAAGGGGGACTAGCGGGGGGTCGCAAGAGACCCAGTACTTC.

Only one count was recorded for this clone. This rearrangement joins TRBV6-1 to TRBJ1-2; 9 bases agree with TRBD1. Germline lookup yields CDR1 MNHNS and CDR2 SASEGT. Trimming took 6 bases from V and 8 from J; bases not matched to a gene: 13. This CDR3 comprises 15 residues. The CDR3 coding sequence is TGTGCCAGCAGCACCGAAGGGGGGACAGGGAAAGGCTACACCTTC. Its protein product is CASSTEGGTGKGYTF.

This rearrangement joins TRBV7-2 to TRBJ2-2; D possibly corresponds to TRBD1 (6 bases). Germline CDR1 is SGHTA and CDR2 is FQGNSA. The CDR3 contains 13 residues. V gave up 3 bases and J gave up 5 bases, with 7 bases separating them. The CDR3 sequence: CASSFTGTGELFF. In DNA, the CDR3 is TGTGCCAGCAGCTTCACAGGGACCGGGGAGCTGTTTTTT.

This clone was observed a single time. The chain combines TRBV19 with TRBJ2-1; TRBD2 matches 9 bases. From germline, CDR1 is LNHDA and CDR2 SQIVND (reference sequence). V dropped 10 bases and J dropped 6; count of bases not matched to a gene: 10. The CDR3 consists of 14 residues. CDR3 sequence reads: CAIAGGPLGNEQFF. For the CDR3, the DNA is TGTGCCATCGCGGGGGGGCCTCTGGGCAATGAGCAGTTCTTC. The full variable domain, its missing parts supplied by reference TRBV19 and TRBJ2-1, is DGGITQSPKYLFRKEGQNVTLSCEQNLNHDAMYWYRQDPGQGLRLIYYSQIVNDFQKGDIAEGYSVSREKKESFPLTVTSAQKNPTAFYLCAIAGGPLGNEQFFGPGTRLTVL.

The chain is built from TRBV14 and TRBJ1-1; 7 bases match TRBD1. Germline CDR1 is SGHDN and CDR2 is FVKESK. This CDR3 is 16 amino acids long. Trimming cost V 2 bases and J 3 bases; bases outside gene matches: 9. The CDR3 sequence: CASSQTHRGWDTEAFF. DNA of the CDR3: TGTGCCAGCAGCCAAACCCACAGGGGATGGGACACTGAAGCTTTCTTT.

The chain is built from TRBV7-2 and TRBJ2-5; 9 nucleotides align to TRBD2. V lost 1 base, J lost 5 bases, and 5 bases stayed unmatched. Germline-derived CDR1 and CDR2 are SGHTA and FQGNSA. The CDR3 covers 15 residues. CDR3 nucleotide sequence: TGTGCCAGCAGCTTAGTAGCGGGGGTTTTGGAGACCCAGTACTTC. Its translation: CASSLVAGVLETQYF.

The V and J genes are TRBV27 and TRBJ2-7; unclear D gene. The CDR3 runs 14 residues. Trimming shortened V by 2 bases and J by 0 bases, and 8 bases separated the two germline ends. CDR1 and CDR2 from the germline V gene are MNHEY and SMNVEV (reference sequence). The CDR3 spells CASSLGPNSYEQYF. DNA for the CDR3: TGTGCCAGCAGTTTAGGCCCAAACTCCTACGAGCAGTACTTC.

The chain joins TRBV27 to TRBJ2-4, with 7 bases that match TRBD1. CDR1 MNHEY and CDR2 SMNVEV come from the germline V gene (reference sequence). The length of the CDR3 is 14 residues. V lost 2 bases, J lost 5 bases, and 3 bases stayed unmatched. This CDR3 reads CASSLNRGQNIQYF. The CDR3 bases are TGTGCCAGCAGTTTAAACAGGGGTCAAAACATTCAGTACTTC.

V gene TRBV6-1 combines with J gene TRBJ1-1, with TRBD1 identical over 7 bases. This CDR3 has 15 amino acids. V lost 5 bases, J lost 0 bases, and 6 bases stayed unmatched. Germline V gene data show CDR1 as MNHNS and CDR2 as SASEGT. CDR3: CASSIRQGVNTEAFF. The CDR3 DNA is TGTGCCAGCAGTATACGACAGGGCGTGAACACTGAAGCTTTCTTT.

V gene TRBV9 combines with J gene TRBJ1-1; D is ambiguous. V lost 4 bases and J lost 0, with 7 bases in between. The germline V gene has CDR1 SGDLS and CDR2 YYNGEE. This CDR3 region has 13 residues. The CDR3 DNA reads as TGTGCCAGCAGCTCCCGGCTGAACACTGAAGCTTTCTTT. Residues: CASSSRLNTEAFF.

The chain is built from TRBV6-4 and TRBJ2-1; 7 nucleotides match TRBD1. This CDR3 is built from 11 residues. Germline CDR1 is MRHNA and CDR2 is SNTAGT. J was trimmed by 15 bases and V by 9 bases; bases with no gene match: 11. CDR3 DNA: TGTGCCAGTGAGGACAGGCGCAAGGGGTTCTTC. This gives the protein CASEDRRKGFF.

This clone was picked up one time. V gene TRBV2 combines with J gene TRBJ2-5; unclear D gene. Trimming took off 10 bases at V and 1 base at J, with 13 bases between the two ends. This CDR3 has 13 residues. Germline assignment: CDR1 SNHLY and CDR2 FYNNEI. DNA of the CDR3: TGTGCCACCTCTGTAGGGATCCAAGAGACCCAGTACTTC. Translated: CATSVGIQETQYF.

The chain uses TRBV7-9 and TRBJ2-7; 9 nucleotides line up with TRBD1. Losses at the gene ends were 5 bases for V and 5 bases for J; bases not matched to a gene: 13. Germline loops: CDR1 SEHNR, CDR2 FQNEAQ (reference sequence). The length of the CDR3 is 16 residues. DNA for the CDR3: TGTGCCAGCAGCGCCCCGGGGGACAGGGCTGTCAACGAGCAGTACTTC. Encoded protein: CASSAPGDRAVNEQYF.

V usage is TRBV7-2 and J usage is TRBJ1-2, with a possible D match to TRBD1 (5 bases). There are 16 residues in the CDR3. The germline CDR1 and CDR2 sequences are SGHTA and FQGNSA. Trimming shortened V by 2 bases and J by 3 bases, and 16 bases separated the two germline ends. The CDR3, as DNA: TGTGCCAGCAGCTTACTTTTGCGGGACGGGGACTATGGCTACACCTTC. Translation: CASSLLLRDGDYGYTF. The variable domain in full, with the rest retrieved from reference TRBV7-2 and TRBJ1-2, is GAGVSQSPSNKVTEKGKDVELRCDPISGHTALYWYRQSLGQGLEFLIYFQGNSAPDKSGLPSDRFSAERTGGSVSTLTIQRTQQEDSAVYLCASSLLLRDGDYGYTFGSGTRLTVV.

The chain couples TRBV2 to TRBJ1-6; 10 positions agree with TRBD1. Germline assignment: CDR1 SNHLY and CDR2 FYNNEI. This CDR3 spans 16 amino acids. Trimming removed 4 bases from V and 9 bases from J; junction bases left unmatched: 9. Here the CDR3 reads CASSVARDRGISPLHF. The CDR3 bases are TGTGCCAGCAGTGTGGCCCGGGACAGGGGTATTTCACCCCTCCACTTT.